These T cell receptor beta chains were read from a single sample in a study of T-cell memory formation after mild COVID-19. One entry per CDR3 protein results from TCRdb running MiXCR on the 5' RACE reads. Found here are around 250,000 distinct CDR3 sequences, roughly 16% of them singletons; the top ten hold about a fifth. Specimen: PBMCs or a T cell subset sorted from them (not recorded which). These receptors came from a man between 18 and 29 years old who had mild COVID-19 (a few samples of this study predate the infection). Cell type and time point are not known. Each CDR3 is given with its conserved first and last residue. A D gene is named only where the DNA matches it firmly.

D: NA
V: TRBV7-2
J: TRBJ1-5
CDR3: CASSWAGQPQHF

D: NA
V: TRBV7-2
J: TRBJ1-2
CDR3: CASSLGHRQKGYTF

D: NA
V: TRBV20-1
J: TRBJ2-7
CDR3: CSAEGGSSYEQYF

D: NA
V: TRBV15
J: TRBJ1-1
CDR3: CATSRDLGWDTEAFF

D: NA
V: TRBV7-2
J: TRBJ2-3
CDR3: CASSSTLLTDTQYF

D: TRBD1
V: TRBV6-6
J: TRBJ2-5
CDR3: CASSRTLGTAGETQYF

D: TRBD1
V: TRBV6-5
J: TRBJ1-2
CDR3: CASTGGTGVNYGYTF

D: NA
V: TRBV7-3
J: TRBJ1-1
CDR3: CASSLTPPPLNTEAFF

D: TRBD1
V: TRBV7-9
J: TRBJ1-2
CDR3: CASSLTSLGQLGRYGYTF

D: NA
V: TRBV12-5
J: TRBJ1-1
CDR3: CASGPRHTEAFF

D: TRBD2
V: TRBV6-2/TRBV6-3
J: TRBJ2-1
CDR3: CASSYSPSGSFNEQFF

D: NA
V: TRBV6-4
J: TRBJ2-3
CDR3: CASSDGGTRTDTQYF

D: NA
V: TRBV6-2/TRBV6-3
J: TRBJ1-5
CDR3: CATRVTGNQPQHF

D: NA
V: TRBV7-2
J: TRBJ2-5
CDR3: CASSLVKQETQYF

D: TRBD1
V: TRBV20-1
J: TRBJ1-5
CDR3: CSARAPTGKIKPQHF

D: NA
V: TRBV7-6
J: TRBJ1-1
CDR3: CASSPKGNTEAFF

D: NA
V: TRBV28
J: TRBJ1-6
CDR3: CASRPELSNSPLHF

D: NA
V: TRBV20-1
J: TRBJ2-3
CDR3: CSARDRRGMTDTQYF

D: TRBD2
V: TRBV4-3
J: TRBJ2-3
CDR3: CASSQETIAGGDTDTQYF

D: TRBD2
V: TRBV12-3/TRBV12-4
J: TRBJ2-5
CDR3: CASSLRLAGVPIETQYF

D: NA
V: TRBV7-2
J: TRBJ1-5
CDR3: CASSGEGGANQPQHF

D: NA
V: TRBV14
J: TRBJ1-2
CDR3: CASSQAYTSGYTF

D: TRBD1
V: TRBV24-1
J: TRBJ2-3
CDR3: CATSDPGQGIDTQYF

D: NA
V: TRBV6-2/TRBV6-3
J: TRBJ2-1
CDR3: CASSRSGVEFF

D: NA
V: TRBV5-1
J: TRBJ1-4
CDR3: CASSSGQPEKLFF

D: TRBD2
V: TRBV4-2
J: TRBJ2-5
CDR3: CASSQSGGAGETQYF

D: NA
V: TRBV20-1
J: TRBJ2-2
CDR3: CSARDLRGAWTGELFF

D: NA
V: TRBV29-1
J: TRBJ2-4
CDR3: CSVEALGGSLAKNIQYF

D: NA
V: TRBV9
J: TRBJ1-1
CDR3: CASSLEAARGAEAFF

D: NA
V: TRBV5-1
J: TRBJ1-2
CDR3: CASSLGGSGFYGYTF

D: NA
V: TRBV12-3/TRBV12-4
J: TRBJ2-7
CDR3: CASSYRAPNYEQYF

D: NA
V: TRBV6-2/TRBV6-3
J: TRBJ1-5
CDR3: CASNGGNSNQPQHF

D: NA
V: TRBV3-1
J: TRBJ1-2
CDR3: CASSQGTDRRNYGYTF

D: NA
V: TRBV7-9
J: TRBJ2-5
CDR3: CASSFPGAIETQYF

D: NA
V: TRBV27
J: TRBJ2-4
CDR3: CATQTAELAKNIQYF

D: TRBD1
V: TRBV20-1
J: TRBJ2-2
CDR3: CSARGLYRGTGDTGELFF

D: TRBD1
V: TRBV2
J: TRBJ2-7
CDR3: CASNMGQGSYEQYF

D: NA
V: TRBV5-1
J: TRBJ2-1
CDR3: CASSWGPIPYNEQFF

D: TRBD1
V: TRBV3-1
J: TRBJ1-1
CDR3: CASSRDRGITEAFF

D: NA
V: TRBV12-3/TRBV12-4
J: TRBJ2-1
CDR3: CASWLVQGSLRVNNEQFF

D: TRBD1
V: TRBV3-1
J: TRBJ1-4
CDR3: CASSQGPGGEEKLFF

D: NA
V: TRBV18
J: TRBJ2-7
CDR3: CASSTSWTHDYEQYF

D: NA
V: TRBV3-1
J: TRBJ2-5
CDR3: CASSRRGMGTQYF

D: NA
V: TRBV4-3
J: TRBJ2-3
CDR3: CASSQDGGRVTDTQYF

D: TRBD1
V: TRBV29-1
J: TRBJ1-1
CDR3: CSAKYDRGTEAFF

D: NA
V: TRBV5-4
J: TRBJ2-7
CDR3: CASSADKTYEQYF